Following are 20 T cell receptor beta chains from one sample sequenced in a study of blood T cell repertoires in COVID-19. The method was immunoSEQ multiplex PCR; TCRdb's version includes in-frame clones alone and lacks a portion of them. The table lists roughly 150,000 clones, roughly 91% of them singletons, with roughly 2% in the top ten. The sample comprised peripheral blood. The receptor source for this set is a man aged 50-59 years who had recovered from COVID-19.

The V call is TRBV7-9, the J call TRBJ1-1; D may be TRBD1 (6 bases). CDR3 size: 14 residues. V lost 1 base to trimming and J lost 3 bases, with 9 bases between them. Per germline, CDR1 SEHNR and CDR2 FQNEAQ (reference sequence). CDR3 coding DNA: TGTGCCAGCAGCTTAGTGGGGGCCGACACTGAAGCTTTCTTT. Amino acid sequence: CASSLVGADTEAFF. The whole variable domain, remainder taken from reference TRBV7-9 and TRBJ1-1, is DTGVSQNPRHKITKRGQNVTFRCDPISEHNRLYWYRQTLGQGPEFLTYFQNEAQLEKSRLLSDRFSAERPKGSFSTLEIQRTEQGDSAMYLCASSLVGADTEAFFGQGTRLTVV.

This clone has just a few counts. For the CDR3, the DNA is TGTGCCAGCAGCTTAGGCAGGGCTGACAGCGAGCAGTACTTC. This translates into CASSLGRADSEQYF. This rearrangement joins TRBV11-2 to TRBJ2-7, with D perhaps matching TRBD1 (5 bases). The CDR3 sequence is 14 residues long. V was clipped by 1 base and J by 6 bases, with 13 bases between them. CDR1 and CDR2 from the germline V gene are SGHAT and FQNNGV.

The chain combines TRBV6-5 with TRBJ1-6, with D maybe TRBD1 (6 bases). The V gene's germline CDR1 is MNHEY and CDR2 SVGAGI. V lost 6 bases to trimming and J lost 5 bases, with 14 bases between them. The length of the CDR3 is 15 residues. CDR3 nucleotides: TGTGCCAGCAGCCGATCACAGGGACATAATTCACCCCTCCACTTT. It codes for CASSRSQGHNSPLHF.

The gene calls are TRBV9 and TRBJ1-1; 7 bases match TRBD1. The germline V gene has CDR1 SGDLS and CDR2 YYNGEE. Trimming took 0 bases from V and 4 from J; bases not matched to a gene: 9. This CDR3 region has 16 residues. DNA for the CDR3: TGTGCCAGCAGCGTAGGTATAGGGACAGAGACCACTGAAGCTTTCTTT. Translation: CASSVGIGTETTEAFF.

The rearrangement links TRBV7-3 to TRBJ2-7; 10 nucleotides agree with TRBD2. Germline CDR1 and CDR2: SGHTA and FQGTGA. V was pared by 2 bases and J by 6 bases, with 13 bases of the junction left unmatched. The CDR3 consists of 17 residues. The CDR3 DNA reads as TGTGCCAGCAGCTTAGGAGCTAGCGGGGGCCTGGGGGGCGAGCAGTACTTC. It is translated as CASSLGASGGLGGEQYF.

The chain has TRBV25-1 and TRBJ2-7; 10 bases are shared with TRBD2. Germline V gene lookup returns CDR1 MGHDK and CDR2 SYGVNS. Trimming cost V 8 bases and J 7 bases; bases outside gene matches: 5. CDR3 size: 12 residues. CDR3 in DNA: TGTGCCAGCGCTATGACTAGCGGGGAGCAGTACTTC. This encodes CASAMTSGEQYF.

This clone showed up just once. V is TRBV30 and J is TRBJ2-7, with D possibly TRBD1 on 5 matching bases. Trimming took 2 bases from V and 2 from J, leaving 7 bases between them. CDR3 length: 12 residues. CDR1 and CDR2 from the germline V gene are GTSNPN and SVGIG (reference sequence). CDR3 residues: CAWSPGTYEQYF. The CDR3, as DNA: TGTGCCTGGAGTCCAGGGACCTACGAGCAGTACTTC.

The chain is built from TRBV9 and TRBJ2-3, with 11 bases lining up with TRBD1. The CDR3 spans 17 residues. The germline gives CDR1 SGDLS, CDR2 YYNGEE. Germline trimming cut 0 bases from V and 5 bases from J; bases unmatched to any gene: 8. The CDR3 protein is CASSVVGQGVGGDTQYF. CDR3 sequence (DNA): TGTGCCAGCAGCGTAGTGGGACAGGGGGTTGGGGGAGATACGCAGTATTTT.

The CDR3 nucleotides are TGTGCCAGCAGCCTCACGGGGGGCGAGCAGTACTTC. It is translated as CASSLTGGEQYF. The V call is TRBV7-9, the J call TRBJ2-7; 7 nucleotides align to TRBD2. Trimming removed 5 bases from V and 6 bases from J; junction bases left unmatched: 4. The germline gives CDR1 SEHNR, CDR2 FQNEAQ (reference sequence). This CDR3 has 12 residues. Variable domain in full (rest from reference TRBV7-9 and TRBJ2-7): DTGVSQNPRHKITKRGQNVTFRCDPISEHNRLYWYRQTLGQGPEFLTYFQNEAQLEKSRLLSDRFSAERPKGSFSTLEIQRTEQGDSAMYLCASSLTGGEQYFGPGTRLTVT.

The J gene is TRBJ1-1, the V gene TRBV6-2 or TRBV6-3, with D perhaps TRBD1 (5 bases). CDR1 and CDR2 (germline): MNHEY, SVGEGT. The CDR3 has 16 residues. The V end lost 4 bases, the J end lost 2 bases, and 17 bases lay between the germline ends. CDR3 region: CASSLIHDSPNTEAFF. The CDR3 nucleotides read TGTGCCAGCAGTTTGATTCACGACAGCCCCAACACTGAAGCTTTCTTT.

The V gene is TRBV27, the J gene TRBJ1-6; possibly TRBD1 for D (5 bases). With 0 bases removed from V and 4 bases from J, the gap between germline ends came to 19 bases. The CDR3 runs to 19 residues. Germline V lookup: CDR1 MNHEY, CDR2 SMNVEV (reference sequence). The DNA for the CDR3 is TGTGCCAGCAGTTTATCGATAGGGCAGGGCCGAAATTATAATTCACCCCTCCACTTT. It translates to CASSLSIGQGRNYNSPLHF.

This chain joins TRBV5-6 and TRBJ2-7; 9 bases agree with TRBD1. The germline CDR1 and CDR2 sequences are SGHDT and YYEEEE. With 4 bases clipped from V and 2 bases from J, the junction kept 4 bases outside the gene matches. This CDR3 is 14 amino acids long. This chain's CDR3 is CASSLRDRAYEQYF. The CDR3 bases are TGTGCCAGCAGCCTCCGGGACAGGGCCTACGAGCAGTACTTC. Full variable domain (rest looked up from reference TRBV5-6 and TRBJ2-7): DAGVTQSPTHLIKTRGQQVTLRCSPKSGHDTVSWYQQALGQGPQFIFQYYEEEERQRGNFPDRFSGHQFPNYSSELNVNALLLGDSALYLCASSLRDRAYEQYFGPGTRLTVT.

V gene TRBV6-5 combines with J gene TRBJ2-5; 7 bases match TRBD2. The J segment lost 6 bases and the V segment lost 6 bases, leaving 13 bases of the junction unmatched. This CDR3 spans 15 amino acids. CDR1 and CDR2 from the germline V gene are MNHEY and SVGAGI. The CDR3 loop reads CASRRGLVPHQTQYF. CDR3 nucleotides: TGTGCCAGCAGACGCGGACTAGTGCCCCATCAGACCCAGTACTTC.

The CDR3 spells CASSNGRNRGRNEQYF. The CDR3 DNA reads TGTGCCAGCAGCAACGGGCGGAACAGGGGTAGAAACGAGCAGTACTTC. The chain couples TRBV6-2 or TRBV6-3 to TRBJ2-7, with 7 bases that match TRBD1. V dropped 6 bases and J dropped 5; count of bases not matched to a gene: 16. There are 16 residues in the CDR3. In germline, CDR1 is MNHEY, CDR2 SVGEGT.

The CDR3 sequence: CASSLLASGGAETQYF. DNA for the CDR3: TGCGCCAGCAGCTTGTTGGCTAGCGGGGGGGCTGAGACCCAGTACTTC. This sequence joins TRBV5-1 and TRBJ2-5, with 12 bases that match TRBD2. The V gene end was trimmed by 1 base and the J gene end by 5 bases; junction bases not matched to a gene: 6. CDR3 length: 16 residues. The germline CDR1 and CDR2 sequences are SGHRS and YFSETQ. The full variable domain, its missing parts supplied by reference TRBV5-1 and TRBJ2-5, is KAGVTQTPRYLIKTRGQQVTLSCSPISGHRSVSWYQQTPGQGLQFLFEYFSETQRNKGNFPGRFSGRQFSNSRSEMNVSTLELGDSALYLCASSLLASGGAETQYFGPGTRLLVL.

The chain links TRBV2 to TRBJ1-1, with a tentative D call TRBD1 (6 bases). CDR1 is SNHLY, CDR2 FYNNEI, per germline. V dropped 3 bases and J dropped 10 bases, with 12 bases sitting between them. This CDR3 contains 12 residues. The CDR3 DNA reads TGTGCCAGCAGTGACAGGGGAGAAGGAGCTTTCTTT. Translating gives CASSDRGEGAFF.

The genes are TRBV5-6 and TRBJ1-1, with 12 bases that match TRBD1. The CDR3 runs to 18 residues. Germline CDR1 is SGHDT and CDR2 is YYEEEE. The ends lost 1 base at V and 2 bases at J; junction bases unmatched: 9. In DNA form, the CDR3 reads TGTGCCAGCAGCTTGAGGGGGACAGGGGGCCCTATAAACACTGAAGCTTTCTTT. Protein product: CASSLRGTGGPINTEAFF.

V and J are TRBV4-3 and TRBJ1-6, with TRBD1 as a possible D gene (5 bases). There are 18 residues in the CDR3. The V gene lost 0 bases and the J gene lost 6 bases, with 18 bases spanning the gap. Germline CDR1 LGHNA, CDR2 YSLEER. In DNA form, the CDR3 reads TGCGCCAGCAGCCAAGATCTCAACAGGTGGGCCCCTAATTCACCCCTCCACTTT. Protein sequence: CASSQDLNRWAPNSPLHF.

The CDR3: CASSFTGIRISGANVLTF. DNA of the CDR3: TGTGCCAGCAGCTTTACAGGTATCCGTATCTCTGGGGCCAACGTCCTGACTTTC. This chain links TRBV27 with TRBJ2-6; tentative D call: TRBD1 (5 bases). The germline gives CDR1 MNHEY, CDR2 SMNVEV (reference sequence). CDR3 length: 18 residues. V was pared by 6 bases and J by 0 bases, with 18 bases between. The full variable domain, with the rest looked up from reference TRBV27 and TRBJ2-6, is EAQVTQNPRYLITVTGKKLTVTCSQNMNHEYMSWYRQDPGLGLRQIYYSMNVEVTDKGDVPEGYKVSRKEKRNFPLILESPSPNQTSLYFCASSFTGIRISGANVLTFGAGSRLTVL.

This sequence joins TRBV3-1 (or the pseudogene TRBV3-2) and TRBJ1-4, with TRBD1 identical over 8 bases. There are 17 residues in the CDR3. V dropped 4 bases and J dropped 7; count of bases not matched to a gene: 14. CDR1 is LGHDT and CDR2 is YNNKEL in the germline V gene (reference sequence). CDR3 DNA sequence: TGTGCCAGCAGCCTGTTCCCGCCAGGGGGCGCAGGTGAAAAACTGTTTTTT. This translates into CASSLFPPGGAGEKLFF.